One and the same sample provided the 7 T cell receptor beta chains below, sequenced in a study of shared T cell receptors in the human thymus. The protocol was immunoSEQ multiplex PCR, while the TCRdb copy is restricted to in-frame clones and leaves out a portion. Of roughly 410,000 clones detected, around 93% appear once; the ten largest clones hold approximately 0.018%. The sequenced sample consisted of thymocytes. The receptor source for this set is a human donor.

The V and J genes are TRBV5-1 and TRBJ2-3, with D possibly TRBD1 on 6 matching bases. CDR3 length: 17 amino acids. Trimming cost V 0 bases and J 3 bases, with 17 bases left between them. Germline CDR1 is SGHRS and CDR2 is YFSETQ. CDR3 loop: CASSLVRAGVVTDTQYF. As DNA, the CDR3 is TGCGCCAGCAGCTTGGTAAGAGCAGGGGTCGTGACAGATACGCAGTATTTT.

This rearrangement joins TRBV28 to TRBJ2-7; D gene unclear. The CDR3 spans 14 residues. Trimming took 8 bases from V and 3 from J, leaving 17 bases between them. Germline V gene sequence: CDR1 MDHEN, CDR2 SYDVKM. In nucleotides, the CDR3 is TGTGCCAGCCCCCGGGTCCTTCGCTTCTACGAGCAGTACTTC. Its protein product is CASPRVLRFYEQYF.

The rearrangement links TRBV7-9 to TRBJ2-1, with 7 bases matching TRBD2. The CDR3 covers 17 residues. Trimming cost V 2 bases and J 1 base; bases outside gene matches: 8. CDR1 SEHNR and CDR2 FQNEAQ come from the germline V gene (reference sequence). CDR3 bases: TGTGCCAGCAGCTTACGGGCTAGCGGATTGTCCTACAATGAGCAGTTCTTC. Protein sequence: CASSLRASGLSYNEQFF.

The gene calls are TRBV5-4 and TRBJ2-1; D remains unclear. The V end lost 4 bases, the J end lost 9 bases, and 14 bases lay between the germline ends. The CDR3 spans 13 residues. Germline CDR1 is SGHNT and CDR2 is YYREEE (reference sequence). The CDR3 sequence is CASSIRTPGEQFF. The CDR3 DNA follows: TGTGCCAGCAGCATCCGAACCCCGGGTGAGCAGTTCTTC.

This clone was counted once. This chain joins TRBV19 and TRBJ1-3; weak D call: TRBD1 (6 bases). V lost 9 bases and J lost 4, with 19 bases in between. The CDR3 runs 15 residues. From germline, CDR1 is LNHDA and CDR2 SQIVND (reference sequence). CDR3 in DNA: TGTGCCAGGACCTTGTGGGGGCCTTCCGGAAACACCATATATTTT. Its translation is CARTLWGPSGNTIYF.

CDR3: CASSPGLAGVCGTDTQYF. The CDR3 nucleotides read TGTGCCAGCAGCCCGGGACTAGCGGGAGTGTGTGGCACAGATACGCAGTATTTT. This chain uses TRBV7-2 with TRBJ2-3; 14 positions agree with TRBD2. This CDR3 comprises 18 residues. V dropped 5 bases and J dropped 1; count of bases not matched to a gene: 8. The germline CDR1 and CDR2 sequences are SGHTA and FQGNSA.

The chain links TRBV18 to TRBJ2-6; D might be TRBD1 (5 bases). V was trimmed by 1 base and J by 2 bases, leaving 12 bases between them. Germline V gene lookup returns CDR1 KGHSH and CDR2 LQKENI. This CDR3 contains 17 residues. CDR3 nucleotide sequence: TGTGCCAGCTCACCACGGGCAGGGTCAACTGGGGCCAACGTCCTGACTTTC. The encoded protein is CASSPRAGSTGANVLTF.